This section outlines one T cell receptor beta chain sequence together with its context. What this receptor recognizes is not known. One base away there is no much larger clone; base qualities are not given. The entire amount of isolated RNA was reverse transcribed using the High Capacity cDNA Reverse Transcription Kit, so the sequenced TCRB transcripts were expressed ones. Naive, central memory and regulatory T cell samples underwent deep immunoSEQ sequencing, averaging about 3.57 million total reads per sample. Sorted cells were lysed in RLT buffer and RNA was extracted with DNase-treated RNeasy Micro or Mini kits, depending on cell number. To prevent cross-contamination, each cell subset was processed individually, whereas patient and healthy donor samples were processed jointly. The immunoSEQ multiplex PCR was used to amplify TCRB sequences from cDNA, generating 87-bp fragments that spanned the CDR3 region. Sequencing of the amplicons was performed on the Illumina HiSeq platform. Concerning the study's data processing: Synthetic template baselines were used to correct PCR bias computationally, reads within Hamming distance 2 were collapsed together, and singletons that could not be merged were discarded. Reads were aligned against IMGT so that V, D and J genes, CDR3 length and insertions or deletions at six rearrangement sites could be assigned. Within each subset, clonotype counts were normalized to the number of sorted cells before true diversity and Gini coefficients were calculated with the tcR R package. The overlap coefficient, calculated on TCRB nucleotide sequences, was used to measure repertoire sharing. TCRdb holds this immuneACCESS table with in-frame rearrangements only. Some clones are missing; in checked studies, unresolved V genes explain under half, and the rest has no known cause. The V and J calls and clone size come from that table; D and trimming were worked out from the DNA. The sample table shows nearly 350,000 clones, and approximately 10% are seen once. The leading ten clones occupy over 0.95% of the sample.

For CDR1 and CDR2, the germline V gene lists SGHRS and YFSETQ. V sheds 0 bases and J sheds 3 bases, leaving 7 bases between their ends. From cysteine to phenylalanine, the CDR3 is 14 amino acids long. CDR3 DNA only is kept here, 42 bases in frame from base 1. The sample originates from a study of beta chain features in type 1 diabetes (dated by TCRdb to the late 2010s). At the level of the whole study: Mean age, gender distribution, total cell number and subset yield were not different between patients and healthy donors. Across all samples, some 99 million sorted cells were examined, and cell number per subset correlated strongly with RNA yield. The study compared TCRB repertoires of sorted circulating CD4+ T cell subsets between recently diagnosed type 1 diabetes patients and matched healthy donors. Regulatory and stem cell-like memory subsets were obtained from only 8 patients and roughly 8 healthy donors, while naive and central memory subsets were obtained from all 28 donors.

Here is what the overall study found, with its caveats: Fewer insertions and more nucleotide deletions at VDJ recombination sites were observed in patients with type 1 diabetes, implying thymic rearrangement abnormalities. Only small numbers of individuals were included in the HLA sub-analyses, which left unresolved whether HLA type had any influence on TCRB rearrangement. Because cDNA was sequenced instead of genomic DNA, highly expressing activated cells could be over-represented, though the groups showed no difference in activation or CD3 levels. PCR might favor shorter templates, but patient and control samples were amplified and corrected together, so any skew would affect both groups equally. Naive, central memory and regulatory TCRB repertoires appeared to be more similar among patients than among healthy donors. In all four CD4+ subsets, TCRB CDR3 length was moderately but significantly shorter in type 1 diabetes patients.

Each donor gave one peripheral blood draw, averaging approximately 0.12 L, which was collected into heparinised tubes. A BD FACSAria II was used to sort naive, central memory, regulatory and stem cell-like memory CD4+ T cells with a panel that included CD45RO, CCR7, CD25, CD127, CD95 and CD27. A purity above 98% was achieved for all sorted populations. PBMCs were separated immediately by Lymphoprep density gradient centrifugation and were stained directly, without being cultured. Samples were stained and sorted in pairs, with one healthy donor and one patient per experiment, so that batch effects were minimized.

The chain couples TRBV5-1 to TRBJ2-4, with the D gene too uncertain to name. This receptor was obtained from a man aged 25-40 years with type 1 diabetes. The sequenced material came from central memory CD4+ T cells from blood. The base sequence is TGCGCCAGCAGCTTGGGGGTAGGCAAAAACATTCAGTACTTC. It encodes CASSLGVGKNIQYF.